This T cell receptor beta chain was captured in a study of blood T cell repertoires in COVID-19 (dated by TCRdb to the early 2020s). Looking at the study overall: Collaborator samples came from the United States, Italy and Spain and covered acute and convalescent phases of COVID-19. The repertoires were released in a freely available public database meant as a resource for research on the immune response to SARS-CoV-2. The material from the prospective study consisted of cDNA or gDNA derived from T cells, B-cell-depleted T cells, or PBMCs. Deeply sampled blood TCRbeta repertoires from subjects exposed to, actively infected with, or recovered from COVID-19 were included in the dataset. Sample metadata almost always included a de-identified subject ID, COVID-19 status, age in years and sex. The samples were drawn from two sources: the first 160 participants of the ongoing ImmuneRACE study, and 1,000 to 1,500 subjects contributed by 6 global collaborators. Where HLA class I and class II types were available, the types were taken from metadata supplied by the sample provider, not from assay-based typing. General conclusions and limits of the study: The amount of clinical and demographic metadata varied by source and participant and was provided uncurated.

The collaborating institutions used their own protocols to collect whole blood in K2EDTA tubes. For TCRbeta analysis, collaborators shipped samples in one of three forms: frozen whole blood, isolated PBMCs, or DNA extracted from either of those sample types. TCRbeta CDR3 regions were amplified from genomic DNA by means of the immunoSEQ Assay, a bias-controlled multiplex PCR. The original pipeline was this. The number of nucleated cells in each sample was estimated by amplification of reference gene primers within the assay. To quantify the absolute abundance of each unique TCRbeta CDR3 rearrangement, sequence reads were collapsed and filtered. For each sample, productive Simpson clonality was calculated as the square root of Simpson's diversity index over productive rearrangements. Held by TCRdb, this immuneACCESS table contains in-frame sequences only and omits some clones. Under half of the omission traces to an unresolved V gene where checked; the cause of the rest is unknown. V and J calls and clone size are as listed in that table; D and trimming were resolved from the DNA. This sample is represented by about 240,000 clones; around 86% of them were singletons. The biggest ten clones account for approximately 13% of the sample.

The CDR3 holds 15 amino acids from the cysteine to the phenylalanine. The kept DNA is CDR3 alone, 45 bases in frame from the first base. V loses 9 bases of germline sequence and J loses 0 bases, and the interval between the two ends is 14 bases. The germline V gene encodes CDR1 LNHDA and CDR2 SQIVND (reference sequence). A note on this clone: This clone's antigen is unknown. No qualities accompany the bases; no much larger clone lies one base away.

Sequencing input: peripheral blood. The TCR comes from a woman in her sixties with active or convalescent COVID-19. This chain joins TRBV19 to TRBJ2-2, and perhaps TRBD2 as D gene, on 5 matching bases. DNA sequence: TGTGCCAGCAGCCGGACTCTCGCGAACACCGGGGAGCTGTTTTTT. Translated, it reads CASSRTLANTGELFF.